This T cell receptor beta chain was sequenced in a study of T cell responses to AZD1222 COVID-19 vaccine. In the study overall: Pooling covered second doses at about 4 or about 12 weeks.

TCRdb's copy holds only in-frame clones and misses some; the assay was immunoSEQ multiplex PCR. The sample records approximately 200,000 clones, 90% to 95% being singletons. CDR1 is MNHEY, CDR2 SVGEGT, per germline. V shed 3 bases, J shed 3 bases, and the junction held 6 bases outside the gene matches. The CDR3 sequence is 17 residues long. The sample was peripheral blood, taken on day 0 of AZD1222 vaccination. This clonotype originated in an adult in good health. V gene TRBV6-2 or TRBV6-3 combines with J gene TRBJ2-4, with 12 bases that match TRBD2. CDR3 amino acids: CASSYLAGGPGKNIQYF. In DNA form, the CDR3 reads TGTGCCAGCAGTTATCTAGCGGGAGGGCCGGGCAAAAACATTCAGTACTTC.